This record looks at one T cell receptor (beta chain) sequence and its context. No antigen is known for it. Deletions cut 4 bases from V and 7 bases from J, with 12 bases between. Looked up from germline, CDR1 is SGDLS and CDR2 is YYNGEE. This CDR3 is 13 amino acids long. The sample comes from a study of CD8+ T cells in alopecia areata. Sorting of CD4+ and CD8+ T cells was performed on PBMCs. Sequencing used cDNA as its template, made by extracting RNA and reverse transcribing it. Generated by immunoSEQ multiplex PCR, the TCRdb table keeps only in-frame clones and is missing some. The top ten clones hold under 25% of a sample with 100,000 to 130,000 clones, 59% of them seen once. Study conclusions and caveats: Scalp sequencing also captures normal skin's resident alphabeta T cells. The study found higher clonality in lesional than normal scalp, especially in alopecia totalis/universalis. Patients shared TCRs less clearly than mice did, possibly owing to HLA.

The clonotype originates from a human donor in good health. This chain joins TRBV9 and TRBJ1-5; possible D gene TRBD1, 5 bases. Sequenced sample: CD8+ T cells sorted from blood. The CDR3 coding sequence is TGTGCCAGCAGCACGCGGGGCGGGCAGCCCCAGCATTTT. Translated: CASSTRGGQPQHF.